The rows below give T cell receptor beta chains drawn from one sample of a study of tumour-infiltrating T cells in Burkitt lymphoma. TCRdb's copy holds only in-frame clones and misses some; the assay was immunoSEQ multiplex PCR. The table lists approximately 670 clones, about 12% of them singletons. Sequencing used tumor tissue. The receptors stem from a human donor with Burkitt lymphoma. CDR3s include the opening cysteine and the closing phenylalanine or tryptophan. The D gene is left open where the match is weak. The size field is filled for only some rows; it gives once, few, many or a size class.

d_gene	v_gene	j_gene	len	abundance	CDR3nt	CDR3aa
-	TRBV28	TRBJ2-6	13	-	TGTGCCAGCAGGCGCTCTGGGGCCAACGTCCTGACTTTC	CASRRSGANVLTF
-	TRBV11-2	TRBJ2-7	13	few	TGTGCCAGCAGCTTAGTTGAGGGAAGTGGGCAGTACTTC	CASSLVEGSGQYF
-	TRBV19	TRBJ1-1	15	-	TGTGCCAGTAGTCTAGACAGGCGACTGAACACTGAAGCTTTCTTT	CASSLDRRLNTEAFF
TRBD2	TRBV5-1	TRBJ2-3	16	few	TGCGCCAGCAGCTTGGCCGCGGGGGGGGTATCAGATACGCAGTATTTT	CASSLAAGGVSDTQYF
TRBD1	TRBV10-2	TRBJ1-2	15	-	TGCGCCAGCATGGGCCCCGGACAGGGGGCGATCGGCTACACCTTC	CASMGPGQGAIGYTF
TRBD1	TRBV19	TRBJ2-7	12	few	TGTGCCAGTAGTATTCGGACAGGCGAGCAGTACTTC	CASSIRTGEQYF
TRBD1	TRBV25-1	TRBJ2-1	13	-	TGTGCCAGCTTGGGACAGGCATACAATGAGCAATTCTTC	CASLGQAYNEQFF
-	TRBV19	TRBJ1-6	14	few	TGTGCCAGTAGTATCAAGGGTATCGGTTCACCCCTCCACTTT	CASSIKGIGSPLHF
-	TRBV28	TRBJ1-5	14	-	TGTGCCAGCAGCCCTTCCGGGGACTATCAGCCCCAGCATTTT	CASSPSGDYQPQHF
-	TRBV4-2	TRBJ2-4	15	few	TGTGCCAGCAGCCCTCTCGGTGAGGCGATCCACATTCAGTACTTC	CASSPLGEAIHIQYF
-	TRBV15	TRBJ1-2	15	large	TGTGCCACCAGCGGCAAACAGGTCTCTAACTATGGCTACACCTTC	CATSGKQVSNYGYTF
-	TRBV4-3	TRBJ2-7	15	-	TGCGCCAGCAGCCAAGATAGAGACAACGCCTACGAGCAGTACTTC	CASSQDRDNAYEQYF
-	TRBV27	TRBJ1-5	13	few	TGTGCCAGCAGTTTGGGTATAAGACAGCCCCAGCATTTT	CASSLGIRQPQHF
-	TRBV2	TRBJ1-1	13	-	TGTGCCAGCACCCGAGAGATGAACACTGAAGCTTTCTTT	CASTREMNTEAFF